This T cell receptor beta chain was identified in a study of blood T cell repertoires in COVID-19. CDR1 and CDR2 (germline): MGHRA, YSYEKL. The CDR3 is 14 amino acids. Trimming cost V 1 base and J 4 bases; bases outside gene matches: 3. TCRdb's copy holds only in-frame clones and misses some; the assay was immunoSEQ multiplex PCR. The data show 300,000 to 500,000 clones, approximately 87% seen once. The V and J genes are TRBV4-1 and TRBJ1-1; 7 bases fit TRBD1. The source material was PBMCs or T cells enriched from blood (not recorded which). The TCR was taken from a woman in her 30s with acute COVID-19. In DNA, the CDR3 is TGCGCCAGCAGCCAAGGACAGGGCGGCACTGAAGCTTTCTTT. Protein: CASSQGQGGTEAFF.